This T cell receptor beta chain was captured in a study of T cell responses to AZD1222 COVID-19 vaccine. Data came from immunoSEQ multiplex PCR; TCRdb stores just in-frame clones and leaves some out. The sample records 50,000 to 60,000 clones, about 87% being singletons. Germline lookup yields CDR1 ENHRY and CDR2 SYGVKD. Trimming cost V 0 bases and J 6 bases, with 11 bases left between them. The CDR3 extends over 14 amino acids. Overall study findings and caveats: Close to half of spike-specific TCRs reportedly recognize unmutated variant regions.

On this clone: The antigen remains unidentified.

The clonotype comes from an adult in good health. The sample here was peripheral blood, taken on day 0 of AZD1222 vaccination. V gene TRBV10-3 combines with J gene TRBJ1-1; no reliable D call. This CDR3 is CAISESGRGSEAFF. The DNA for the CDR3 is TGTGCCATCAGTGAGTCAGGGCGAGGTTCTGAAGCTTTCTTT.